Listed below are T cell receptor beta chains from one sample, sequenced in a study of blood T cell repertoires in COVID-19. TCRdb keeps only in-frame clones here, not all; method: immunoSEQ multiplex PCR. This sample carries around 250,000 clones, about 80% of them seen once, and the ten largest clones take about 2%. Sequencing was performed on peripheral blood. These TCRs come from a woman older than 75 with acute or convalescent COVID-19. Both conserved end residues are part of each CDR3. D genes are given only for firm matches. Rows may omit the clone size; those that give it use once, few, many or a size class.

J gene	V gene	clone size	D gene	CDR3 protein	CDR3 DNA
TRBJ2-1	TRBV3-1/TRBV3-2	-	TRBD2	CASSHRNRTSGSKSRNEQFF	TGTGCCAGCAGCCATCGAAATCGGACTAGCGGGAGCAAATCGCGGAATGAGCAGTTCTTC
TRBJ2-3	TRBV20-1	-	TRBD2	CSASPSGNADTQYF	TGCAGTGCTAGTCCCAGCGGGAATGCAGATACGCAGTATTTT
TRBJ1-1	TRBV29-1	-	-	CSVLRLTEAFF	TGCAGCGTGCTCAGGCTCACTGAAGCTTTCTTT
TRBJ2-3	TRBV9	-	-	CASSVGSGQGTDTQYF	TGTGCCAGCAGCGTAGGGTCAGGTCAGGGCACAGATACGCAGTATTTT
TRBJ2-7	TRBV11-2	-	TRBD2	CASSLDSGGYEQYF	TGTGCCAGCAGCTTAGATAGCGGGGGATACGAGCAGTACTTC
TRBJ1-2	TRBV19	-	-	CASSIRGIFVGYTF	TGTGCCAGTAGTATTCGGGGAATTTTTGTTGGCTACACCTTC
TRBJ2-7	TRBV6-6	once	TRBD1	CASRSPGQVYEQYF	TGTGCCAGCAGGTCCCCGGGACAGGTCTACGAGCAGTACTTC
TRBJ1-1	TRBV6-5	-	-	CASRYDRSMNTEAFF	TGTGCCAGCAGATACGACAGGAGCATGAACACTGAAGCTTTCTTT
TRBJ1-1	TRBV7-2	-	-	CASSLFAGSVTEAFF	TGTGCCAGCAGCTTATTTGCAGGGTCCGTAACTGAAGCTTTCTTT
TRBJ1-5	TRBV27	few	-	CASSQGNEPQHF	TGTGCCAGCTCACAGGGTAACGAGCCCCAGCATTTT
TRBJ2-2	TRBV28	-	TRBD1	CASSLSWTGTGELFF	TGTGCCAGCAGTTTATCGTGGACAGGCACCGGGGAGCTGTTTTTT
TRBJ1-5	TRBV6-5	-	-	CASVSGSFSNQPQHF	TGTGCCAGCGTGTCCGGGAGTTTTAGCAATCAGCCCCAGCATTTT
TRBJ2-1	TRBV5-1	-	TRBD2	CASSLLGTSDEQFF	TGCGCCAGCAGCTTGTTGGGGACTAGCGATGAGCAGTTCTTC
TRBJ1-5	TRBV5-1	-	-	CASSLAGMGPQHF	TGCGCCAGCAGCTTGGCGGGTATGGGGCCCCAGCATTTT
TRBJ1-2	TRBV9	-	-	CASSVSGTTNYGYTF	TGTGCCAGCAGCGTATCCGGGACAACTAACTATGGCTACACCTTC
TRBJ1-2	TRBV2	-	TRBD1	CASSPNWGQGSNYGYTF	TGTGCCAGCAGCCCGAACTGGGGACAGGGATCTAACTATGGCTACACCTTC
TRBJ1-6	TRBV18	-	-	CASSTTDMLNSPLHF	TGTGCCAGCTCCACCACCGACATGCTGAATTCACCCCTCCACTTT
TRBJ2-1	TRBV7-8	-	-	CASSLNGLLLNEQFF	TGTGCCAGCAGCTTAAACGGACTCCTACTTAATGAGCAGTTCTTC
TRBJ1-1	TRBV7-9	-	TRBD1	CASSLEGQGVEAFF	TGTGCCAGCAGCTTAGAGGGACAGGGAGTTGAAGCTTTCTTT
TRBJ2-1	TRBV5-6	-	-	CASSLVVAGAEGDEQFF	TGTGCCAGCAGCTTGGTGGTTGCGGGGGCCGAGGGCGATGAGCAGTTCTTC
TRBJ1-3	TRBV9	-	-	CASSVEVGNSGNTIYF	TGTGCCAGCAGCGTGGAGGTTGGTAACTCTGGAAACACCATATATTTT
TRBJ2-7	TRBV18	-	-	CASSPRGLGEQYF	TGTGCCAGCTCACCACGGGGACTGGGCGAGCAGTACTTC
TRBJ2-3	TRBV3-1/TRBV3-2	few	-	CASSRTRGADTQYF	TGTGCCAGCAGCCGTACTCGCGGGGCAGATACGCAGTATTTT
TRBJ2-5	TRBV5-6	few	-	CASSLRVGVETQYF	TGTGCCAGCAGCTTAAGGGTGGGAGTAGAGACCCAGTACTTC
TRBJ2-5	TRBV5-1	-	TRBD2	CASSLTGGPSETQYF	TGCGCCAGCAGCTTAACGGGAGGGCCCTCTGAGACCCAGTACTTC
TRBJ2-7	TRBV2	-	-	CASSEAVKGVGEQYF	TGTGCCAGCAGTGAAGCGGTAAAGGGGGTTGGCGAGCAGTACTTC
TRBJ1-5	TRBV28	few	-	CASRHTGSGQPQHF	TGTGCCAGCAGGCATACAGGGTCGGGTCAGCCCCAGCATTTT
TRBJ2-7	TRBV5-5	-	-	CASSLGDNSYEQYF	TGTGCCAGCAGCTTGGGCGACAACTCCTACGAGCAGTACTTC
TRBJ2-1	TRBV7-3	-	TRBD2	CASSRSGGANEQFF	TGTGCCAGCAGCCGCAGCGGGGGGGCGAATGAGCAGTTCTTC
TRBJ2-7	TRBV20-1	-	-	CSASPQGVSYEQYF	TGCAGTGCTAGTCCGCAGGGTGTCTCCTACGAGCAGTACTTC
TRBJ1-6	TRBV7-9	-	-	CASSRQASPLHF	TGTGCCAGCAGCCGACAAGCTTCACCCCTCCACTTT
TRBJ2-7	TRBV10-3	-	TRBD1	CAISDRGSVGEQYF	TGTGCCATCAGCGACAGGGGGTCCGTGGGGGAGCAGTACTTC
TRBJ2-7	TRBV20-1	few	-	CSARTAREQYF	TGCAGTGCTAGAACGGCGAGGGAGCAGTACTTC
TRBJ2-7	TRBV4-1	once	-	CASSQEPGKVNEQYF	TGCGCCAGCAGCCAAGAACCAGGGAAGGTCAACGAGCAGTACTTC
TRBJ1-6	TRBV6-6	-	-	CASKPGQNSGSPLHF	TGTGCCAGCAAGCCGGGACAAAACTCGGGATCACCCCTCCACTTT
TRBJ2-7	TRBV4-3	-	-	CASSQDPWGDEQYF	TGCGCCAGCAGCCAAGATCCGTGGGGGGACGAGCAGTACTTC
TRBJ1-1	TRBV28	-	-	CASRPSTGVTTEAFF	TGTGCCAGCAGACCATCGACAGGCGTTACCACTGAAGCTTTCTTT
TRBJ2-6	TRBV5-5	-	-	CASSLAGSGANVLTF	TGTGCCAGCAGCTTGGCGGGGTCCGGGGCCAACGTCCTGACTTTC
TRBJ2-1	TRBV18	-	-	CASSLERDYEQFF	TGTGCCAGCTCCCTCGAGAGGGATTATGAGCAGTTCTTC
TRBJ2-1	TRBV27	few	TRBD2	CASSTSGSSISYNEQFF	TGTGCCAGCAGCACTAGCGGGAGCTCAATAAGCTACAATGAGCAGTTCTTC
TRBJ1-1	TRBV5-5	-	-	CASSSHSGQLNTEAFF	TGTGCCAGCAGCTCACACTCAGGACAGCTGAACACTGAAGCTTTCTTT
TRBJ2-7	TRBV19	-	TRBD2	CASSIVGGGLGSAGEQYF	TGTGCCAGTAGTATAGTCGGCGGAGGACTAGGTTCCGCCGGCGAGCAGTACTTC
TRBJ1-1	TRBV5-1	once	TRBD1	CASSLDRGYTEAFF	TGCGCCAGCAGCTTGGACAGGGGGTACACTGAAGCTTTCTTT
TRBJ2-7	TRBV20-1	-	TRBD1	CSASPRGQVEQYF	TGCAGTGCTAGTCCGAGGGGGCAAGTCGAGCAGTACTTC
TRBJ2-7	TRBV28	-	TRBD2	CATYGTSGRDEQYF	TGTGCCACCTACGGGACTAGCGGGAGGGACGAGCAGTACTTC
TRBJ2-1	TRBV11-2	-	-	CASSGTGTVTKEQFF	TGTGCCAGCAGCGGAACCGGGACTGTCACAAAGGAGCAGTTCTTC
TRBJ2-7	TRBV7-2	once	-	CASSRRVLSYEQYF	TGTGCCAGCAGCCGCAGGGTCCTTTCCTACGAGCAGTACTTC
TRBJ2-2	TRBV4-1	few	TRBD2	CASSLQRGAAGELFF	TGCGCCAGCAGCCTCCAGCGGGGCGCGGCCGGGGAGCTGTTTTTT
TRBJ2-4	TRBV5-4	-	-	CASSWQQNGIQYF	TGTGCCAGCAGCTGGCAACAAAATGGCATTCAGTACTTC
TRBJ1-2	TRBV12-3/TRBV12-4	-	-	CASSLQGRHGYTF	TGTGCCAGCAGTTTACAGGGGCGCCATGGCTACACCTTC
TRBJ1-1	TRBV7-8	once	-	CASSLVAGTEAFF	TGTGCCAGCAGCTTAGTTGCAGGAACTGAAGCTTTCTTT